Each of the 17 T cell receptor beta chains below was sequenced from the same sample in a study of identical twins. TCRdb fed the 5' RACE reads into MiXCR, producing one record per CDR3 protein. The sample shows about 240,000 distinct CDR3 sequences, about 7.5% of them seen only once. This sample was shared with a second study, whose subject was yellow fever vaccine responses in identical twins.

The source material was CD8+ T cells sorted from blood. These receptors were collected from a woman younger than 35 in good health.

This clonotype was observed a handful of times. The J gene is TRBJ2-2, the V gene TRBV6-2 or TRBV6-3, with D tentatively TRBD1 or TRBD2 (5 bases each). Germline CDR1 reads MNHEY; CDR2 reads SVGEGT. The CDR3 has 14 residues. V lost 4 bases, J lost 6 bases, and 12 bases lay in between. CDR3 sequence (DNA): TGTGCCAGCAGTTTGGGACGCTCGTCCGGGGAGCTGTTTTTT. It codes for CASSLGRSSGELFF.

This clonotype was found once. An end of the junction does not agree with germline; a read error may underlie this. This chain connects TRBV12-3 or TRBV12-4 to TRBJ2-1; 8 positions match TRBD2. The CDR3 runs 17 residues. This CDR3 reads CASSFYYSGEHPNQQFF. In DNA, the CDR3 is TGTGCCAGCAGTTTTTATTATAGCGGGGAGCACCCCAATCAGCAGTTCTTC.

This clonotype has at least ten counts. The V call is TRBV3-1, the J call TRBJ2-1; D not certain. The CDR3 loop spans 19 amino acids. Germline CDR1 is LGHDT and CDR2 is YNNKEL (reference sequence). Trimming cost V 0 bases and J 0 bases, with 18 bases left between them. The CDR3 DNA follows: TGTGCCAGCAGCCAAGATCCCCGGGTTGCGGTGAGCTCCTACAATGAGCAGTTCTTC. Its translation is CASSQDPRVAVSSYNEQFF.

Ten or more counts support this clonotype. As DNA, the CDR3 is TGTGCCAGCAGCTGGGGACTAGCGGGAGTCTATGAGCAGTTCTTC. Translating it yields CASSWGLAGVYEQFF. The V call is TRBV5-6, the J call TRBJ2-1; TRBD2 matches 14 bases. After removal of 3 bases from V and 8 bases from J, the junction contained 4 bases not matched to a gene. The germline gives CDR1 SGHDT, CDR2 YYEEEE. The CDR3 has 15 residues.

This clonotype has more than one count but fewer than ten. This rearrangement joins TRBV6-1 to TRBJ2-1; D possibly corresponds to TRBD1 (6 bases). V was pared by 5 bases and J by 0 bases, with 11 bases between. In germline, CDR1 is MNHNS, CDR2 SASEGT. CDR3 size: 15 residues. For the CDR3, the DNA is TGTGCCAGCAGTCCAGGGGCCAGCTCCTACAATGAGCAGTTCTTC. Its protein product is CASSPGASSYNEQFF.

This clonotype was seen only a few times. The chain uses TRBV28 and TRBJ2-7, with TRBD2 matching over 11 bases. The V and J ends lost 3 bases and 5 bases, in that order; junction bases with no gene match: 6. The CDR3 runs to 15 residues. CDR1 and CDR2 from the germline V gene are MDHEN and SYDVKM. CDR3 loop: CASSFTSGSVNEQYF. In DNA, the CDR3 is TGTGCCAGCAGTTTTACTAGCGGGAGCGTGAACGAGCAGTACTTC.

The CDR3 DNA reads TGTGCCACCAGCAGAGATAGGGGGGACGGCTACACCTTC. This translates into CATSRDRGDGYTF. This chain uses TRBV15 with TRBJ1-2, with D possibly being TRBD1 (6 bases). Looked up from germline, CDR1 is LNHNV and CDR2 is YYDKDF (reference sequence). This CDR3 has 13 residues. Between the trimmed V and J ends, which lost 0 bases and 8 bases, there was a span of 10 bases.

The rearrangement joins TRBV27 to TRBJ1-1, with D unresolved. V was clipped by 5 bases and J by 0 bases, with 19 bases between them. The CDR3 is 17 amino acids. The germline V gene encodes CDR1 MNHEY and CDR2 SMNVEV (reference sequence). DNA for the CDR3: TGTGCCAGCAGTCTCGTGGGTCCCCACAAAATGAACACTGAAGCTTTCTTT. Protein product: CASSLVGPHKMNTEAFF.

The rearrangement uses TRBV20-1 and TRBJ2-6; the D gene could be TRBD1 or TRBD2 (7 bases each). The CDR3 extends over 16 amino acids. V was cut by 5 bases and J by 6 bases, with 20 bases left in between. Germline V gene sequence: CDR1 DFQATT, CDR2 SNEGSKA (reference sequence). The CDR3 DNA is TGCAGTGCTCCATTCCCCTCAGGGGGGGAGGCCAACGTCCTGACTTTC. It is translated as CSAPFPSGGEANVLTF.

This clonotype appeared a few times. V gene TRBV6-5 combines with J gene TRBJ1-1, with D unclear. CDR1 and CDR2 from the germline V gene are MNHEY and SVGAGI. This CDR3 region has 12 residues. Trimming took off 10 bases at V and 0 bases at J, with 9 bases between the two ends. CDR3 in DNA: TGTGCCACAGGTTACATGAACACTGAAGCTTTCTTT. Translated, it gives CATGYMNTEAFF.

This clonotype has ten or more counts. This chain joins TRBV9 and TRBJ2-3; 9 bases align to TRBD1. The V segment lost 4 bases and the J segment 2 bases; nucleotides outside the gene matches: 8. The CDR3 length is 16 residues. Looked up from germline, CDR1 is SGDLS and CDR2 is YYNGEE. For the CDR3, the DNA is TGTGCCAGCAGCCCCAGACAGGGGGAGCTCACAGATACGCAGTATTTT. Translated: CASSPRQGELTDTQYF.

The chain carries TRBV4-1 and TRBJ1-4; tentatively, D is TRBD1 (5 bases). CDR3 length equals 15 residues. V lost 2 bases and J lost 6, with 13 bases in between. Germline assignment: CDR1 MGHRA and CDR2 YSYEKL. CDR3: CASSQKVEGDEKLFF. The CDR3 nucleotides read TGCGCCAGCAGCCAAAAAGTCGAAGGGGATGAAAAACTGTTTTTT.

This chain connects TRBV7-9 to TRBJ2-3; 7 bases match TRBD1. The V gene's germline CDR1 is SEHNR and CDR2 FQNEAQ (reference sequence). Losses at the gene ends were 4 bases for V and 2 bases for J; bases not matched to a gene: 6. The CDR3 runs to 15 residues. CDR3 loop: CASSSSTGNTDTQYF. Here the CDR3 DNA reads TGTGCCAGCAGCTCCTCGACAGGGAACACAGATACGCAGTATTTT. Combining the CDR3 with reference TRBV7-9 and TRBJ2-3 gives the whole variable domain DTGVSQNPRHKITKRGQNVTFRCDPISEHNRLYWYRQTLGQGPEFLTYFQNEAQLEKSRLLSDRFSAERPKGSFSTLEIQRTEQGDSAMYLCASSSSTGNTDTQYFGPGTRLTVL.

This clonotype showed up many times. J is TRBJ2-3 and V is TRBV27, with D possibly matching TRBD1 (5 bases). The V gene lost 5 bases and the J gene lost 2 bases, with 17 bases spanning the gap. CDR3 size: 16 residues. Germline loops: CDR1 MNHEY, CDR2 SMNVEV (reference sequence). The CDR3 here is CASSRDRTHHTDTQYF. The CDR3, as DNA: TGTGCCAGCAGTCGCGACAGAACTCACCACACAGATACGCAGTATTTT.

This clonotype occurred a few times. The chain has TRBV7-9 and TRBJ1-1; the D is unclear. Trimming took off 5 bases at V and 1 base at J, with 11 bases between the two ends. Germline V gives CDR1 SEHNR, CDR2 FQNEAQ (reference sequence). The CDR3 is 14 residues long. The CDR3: CASSPGLQNTEAFF. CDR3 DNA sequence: TGTGCCAGCAGCCCAGGACTGCAGAACACTGAAGCTTTCTTT.

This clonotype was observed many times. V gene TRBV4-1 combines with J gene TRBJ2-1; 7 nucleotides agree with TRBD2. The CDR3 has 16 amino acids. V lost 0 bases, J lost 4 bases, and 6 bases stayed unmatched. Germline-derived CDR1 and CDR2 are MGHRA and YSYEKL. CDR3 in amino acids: CASSQDGGVRYNEQFF. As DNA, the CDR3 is TGCGCCAGCAGCCAAGATGGGGGGGTCCGATACAATGAGCAGTTCTTC.

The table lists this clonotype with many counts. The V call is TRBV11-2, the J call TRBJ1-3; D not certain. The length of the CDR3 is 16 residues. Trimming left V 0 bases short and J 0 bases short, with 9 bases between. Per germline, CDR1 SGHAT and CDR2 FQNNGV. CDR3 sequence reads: CASSLDGRRSGNTIYF. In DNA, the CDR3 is TGTGCCAGCAGCTTAGATGGGCGGCGCTCTGGAAACACCATATATTTT.